What follows describes a single T cell receptor (beta chain). Its target is not known. Because the CDR3's place on the DNA is in doubt, the DNA is left out and the CDR3 is given as listed by TCRdb. The data were obtained in a study of identical twins' blood T cells. General study results and limits: Twins shared about as many clonotypes as their cloneset sizes predicted. Out-of-frame TCRbeta clonotypes reportedly had markedly more similar V usage in twins than unrelated donors. Twin similarity might stem from environmental factors, not only genetics.

The germline V gene has CDR1 DFQATT and CDR2 SNEGSKA (reference sequence). The length of the CDR3 is 11 amino acids, counting both ends. MiXCR, applied by TCRdb to the 5' RACE reads, yields one record per CDR3 protein. Here the sample spans around 380,000 distinct CDR3 sequences, 25% to 35% being singletons. The rearrangement links TRBV20-1 to TRBJ1-1; the table's TRBD1 call for D was not verified on the DNA. Material: PBMCs. This TCR was recovered from a woman aged 18-50 years in good health. The CDR3 sequence: CSASVAWGTFF.